Each of the 16 T cell receptor beta chains below was sequenced from the same sample in a study of T cell responses to AZD1222 COVID-19 vaccine. Profiling relied on immunoSEQ multiplex PCR, and the TCRdb table lists in-frame clones only, not all of them. In the table there are around 150,000 clones, around 92% of which are singletons. Here the sequenced sample was peripheral blood, taken 28 days after the second AZD1222 dose. Receptors originate from an adult who received the AZD1222 COVID-19 vaccine.

The V call is TRBV7-2, the J call TRBJ2-5; D might be TRBD1 (5 bases). The CDR3 has 14 amino acids. With 2 bases removed from V and 9 bases from J, the gap between germline ends came to 16 bases. In germline, CDR1 is SGHTA, CDR2 FQGNSA. CDR3 in DNA: TGTGCCAGCAGCTTAATCGAACAGGTTCTCTCCCAGTACTTC. Translated: CASSLIEQVLSQYF. Full variable domain (outside the CDR3, taken from reference TRBV7-2 and TRBJ2-5): GAGVSQSPSNKVTEKGKDVELRCDPISGHTALYWYRQSLGQGLEFLIYFQGNSAPDKSGLPSDRFSAERTGGSVSTLTIQRTQQEDSAVYLCASSLIEQVLSQYFGPGTRLLVL.

V usage is TRBV2 and J usage is TRBJ1-5, with D perhaps matching TRBD1 (5 bases). The length of the CDR3 is 14 residues. Germline CDR1 is SNHLY and CDR2 is FYNNEI. Trimming cost V 6 bases and J 11 bases, with 20 bases left between them. CDR3 nucleotide sequence: TGTGCCAGCAGACAACAGGTAACCGGCGGAGCCCAGCATTTT. This translates into CASRQQVTGGAQHF.

J is TRBJ2-7 and V is TRBV7-8; no clear D gene. Looked up from germline, CDR1 is SGHVS and CDR2 is FQNEAQ. The V end was cut by 4 bases, the J end by 6 bases, with 10 bases between. The CDR3 length is 12 residues. The chain's CDR3 is CASSSQASEQYF. The DNA for the CDR3 is TGTGCCAGCAGCTCCCAGGCTTCCGAGCAGTACTTC.

This clone was detected only once. The V and J genes are TRBV19 and TRBJ1-6, with D possibly being TRBD1 (5 bases). Germline values: CDR1 LNHDA, CDR2 SQIVND (reference sequence). The CDR3 runs 15 residues. V lost 5 bases and J 5 bases, leaving 13 bases between the germline ends. The CDR3 nucleotides read TGTGCCAGTAGTTTTAAGCAGGGAAATAATTCACCCCTCCACTTT. It is translated as CASSFKQGNNSPLHF. The variable domain in full, with the rest retrieved from reference TRBV19 and TRBJ1-6, is DGGITQSPKYLFRKEGQNVTLSCEQNLNHDAMYWYRQDPGQGLRLIYYSQIVNDFQKGDIAEGYSVSREKKESFPLTVTSAQKNPTAFYLCASSFKQGNNSPLHFGNGTRLTVT.

CDR3 sequence reads: CASSASIEAFF. The CDR3 bases are TGCGCCAGCAGTGCAAGTATTGAAGCTTTCTTT. The J gene is TRBJ1-1, the V gene TRBV10-2; no clear D. The germline V gene has CDR1 WSHSY and CDR2 SAAADI. Trimming removed 4 bases from V and 7 bases from J, with 7 bases in between. The CDR3 length is 11 residues.

V and J are TRBV2 and TRBJ1-1; D unclear. CDR1 is SNHLY, CDR2 FYNNEI, per germline. The length of the CDR3 is 13 residues. Between the trimmed V and J ends, which lost 8 bases and 5 bases, there was a span of 15 bases. CDR3 in amino acids: CASGSQSGTEAFF. As DNA, the CDR3 is TGTGCCAGCGGTTCCCAGAGTGGGACTGAAGCTTTCTTT.

V usage is TRBV2 and J usage is TRBJ1-5, with D tentatively TRBD1 (5 bases). The germline V and J ends were trimmed by 6 bases and 7 bases, with 16 bases remaining between them. The CDR3 spans 14 residues. CDR1 is SNHLY and CDR2 is FYNNEI in the germline V gene. The DNA of the CDR3 is TGTGCCAGCAGGTCCGAGGGGATTGGACAGCCCCAGCATTTT. Amino acids: CASRSEGIGQPQHF.

This chain links TRBV7-2 with TRBJ1-6, with D uncertain. The length of the CDR3 is 15 residues. Trimming shortened V by 2 bases and J by 8 bases, and 13 bases separated the two germline ends. Per the germline V gene, CDR1 is SGHTA and CDR2 is FQGNSA. The CDR3 coding sequence is TGTGCCAGCAGCTTATTGTGGCAGATTGATTCACCCCTCCACTTT. Amino acids: CASSLLWQIDSPLHF. The full variable domain, its missing parts supplied by reference TRBV7-2 and TRBJ1-6, is GAGVSQSPSNKVTEKGKDVELRCDPISGHTALYWYRQSLGQGLEFLIYFQGNSAPDKSGLPSDRFSAERTGGSVSTLTIQRTQQEDSAVYLCASSLLWQIDSPLHFGNGTRLTVT.

This chain uses TRBV18 with TRBJ1-1; TRBD1 aligns across 10 bases. From germline, CDR1 is KGHSH and CDR2 LQKENI. With V trimmed by 7 bases and J by 3 bases, 5 bases remained unmatched. The CDR3 sequence is 14 residues long. The DNA for the CDR3 is TGTGCCAGCTTCGGGGACAGGGGTCACACTGAAGCTTTCTTT. As protein: CASFGDRGHTEAFF. The full variable domain, rest sourced from reference TRBV18 and TRBJ1-1, is NAGVMQNPRHLVRRRGQEARLRCSPMKGHSHVYWYRQLPEEGLKFMVYLQKENIIDESGMPKERFSAEFPKEGPSILRIQQVVRGDSAAYFCASFGDRGHTEAFFGQGTRLTVV.

This chain connects TRBV5-1 to TRBJ1-2, with a possible D match to TRBD1 (5 bases). The CDR3 runs 15 residues. CDR1 SGHRS and CDR2 YFSETQ come from the germline V gene. V was pared by 4 bases and J by 5 bases, with 18 bases between. The CDR3 spells CASSVYRDVGYGYTF. In nucleotides, the CDR3 is TGCGCCAGCAGCGTGTACCGGGACGTCGGATATGGCTACACCTTC.

This chain uses TRBV7-6 with TRBJ1-3, with D tentatively TRBD1 (5 bases). CDR3 length: 15 residues. The germline CDR1 and CDR2 sequences are SGHVS and FNYEAQ. With 5 bases removed from V and 0 bases from J, the gap between germline ends came to 11 bases. The DNA of the CDR3 is TGTGCCAGCAGCGGGGCAGCGTCCTCTGGAAACACCATATATTTT. Translating it yields CASSGAASSGNTIYF.

The rearrangement links TRBV19 to TRBJ2-5; 8 bases agree with TRBD2. This CDR3 comprises 15 residues. In germline, CDR1 is LNHDA, CDR2 SQIVND (reference sequence). V shed 6 bases and J 5 bases; nucleotides not matched to a gene: 11. The chain's CDR3 is CASRPPGGARETQYF. The CDR3 nucleotides are TGTGCCAGTAGGCCTCCGGGGGGGGCACGGGAGACCCAGTACTTC.

This chain connects TRBV5-1 to TRBJ2-1; tentatively, D is TRBD2 (5 bases). Deletions cut 4 bases from V and 4 bases from J, with 12 bases between. The CDR3 sequence is 14 residues long. The germline V gene encodes CDR1 SGHRS and CDR2 YFSETQ. The CDR3 sequence: CASSLEAAYNEQFF. The CDR3, as DNA: TGCGCCAGCAGCCTGGAGGCGGCTTACAATGAGCAGTTCTTC.

This chain connects TRBV12-3 or TRBV12-4 to TRBJ1-1; 7 bases match TRBD1. V was clipped by 6 bases and J by 3 bases; unmatched bases: 4. The CDR3 sequence is 13 residues long. For the CDR3, the DNA is TGTGCCAGCAGACGGGGACAGCACACTGAAGCTTTCTTT. Protein sequence: CASRRGQHTEAFF.

The V call is TRBV6-1, the J call TRBJ1-2; maybe TRBD1 (6 bases). V gave up 1 base and J gave up 4 bases, with 22 bases separating them. This CDR3 has 18 amino acids. From germline, CDR1 is MNHNS and CDR2 SASEGT. For the CDR3, the DNA is TGTGCCAGCAGTGAAGAAGTAGTGGGGACACCCGACGCCTATGGCTACACCTTC. This translates into CASSEEVVGTPDAYGYTF.

The V and J genes are TRBV19 and TRBJ1-1; TRBD1 might be the D (6 bases). The CDR3 sequence is 14 residues long. With 3 bases removed from V and 3 bases from J, the gap between germline ends came to 11 bases. Germline-derived CDR1 and CDR2 are LNHDA and SQIVND (reference sequence). CDR3 residues: CASSISTGYTEAFF. The DNA of the CDR3 is TGTGCCAGTAGTATTTCAACAGGGTACACTGAAGCTTTCTTT.